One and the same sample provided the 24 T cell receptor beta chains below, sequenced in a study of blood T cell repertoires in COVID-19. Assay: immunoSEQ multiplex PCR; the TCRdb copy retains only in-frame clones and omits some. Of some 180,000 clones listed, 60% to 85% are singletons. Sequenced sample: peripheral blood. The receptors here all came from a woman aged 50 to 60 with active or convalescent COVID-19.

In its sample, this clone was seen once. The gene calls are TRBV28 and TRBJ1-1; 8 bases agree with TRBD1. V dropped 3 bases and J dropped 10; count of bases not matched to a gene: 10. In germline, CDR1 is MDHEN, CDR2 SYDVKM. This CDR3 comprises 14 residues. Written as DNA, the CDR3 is TGTGCCAGCAGTTTTGGGGCAGGGGGCGGTAGAGCTTTCTTT. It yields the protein CASSFGAGGGRAFF.

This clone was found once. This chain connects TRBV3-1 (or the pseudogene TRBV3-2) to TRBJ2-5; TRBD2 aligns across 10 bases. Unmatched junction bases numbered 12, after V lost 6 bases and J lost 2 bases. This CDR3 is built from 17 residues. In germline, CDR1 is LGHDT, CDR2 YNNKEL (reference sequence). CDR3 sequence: CASRLDVAGGLQETQYF. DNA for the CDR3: TGTGCCAGCAGACTAGACGTAGCGGGGGGACTTCAAGAGACCCAGTACTTC.

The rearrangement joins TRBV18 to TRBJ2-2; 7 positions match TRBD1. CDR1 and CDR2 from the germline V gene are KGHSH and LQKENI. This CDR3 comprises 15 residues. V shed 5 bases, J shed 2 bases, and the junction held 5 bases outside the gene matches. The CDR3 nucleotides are TGTGCCAGCTCAACCCGACAGGGAAACACCGGGGAGCTGTTTTTT. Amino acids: CASSTRQGNTGELFF.

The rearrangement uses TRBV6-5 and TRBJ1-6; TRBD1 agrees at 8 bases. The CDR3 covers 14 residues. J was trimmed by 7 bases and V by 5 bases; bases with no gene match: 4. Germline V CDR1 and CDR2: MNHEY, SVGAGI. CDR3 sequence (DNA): TGTGCCAGCAGTCCCGGACAGGGAAATTCACCCCTCCACTTT. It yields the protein CASSPGQGNSPLHF.

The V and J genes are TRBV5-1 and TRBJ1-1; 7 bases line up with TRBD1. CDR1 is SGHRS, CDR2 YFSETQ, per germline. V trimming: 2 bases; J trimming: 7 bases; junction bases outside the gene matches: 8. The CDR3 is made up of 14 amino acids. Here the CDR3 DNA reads TGCGCCAGCAGCTTAACACAGGGGACCCTTGAAGCTTTCTTT. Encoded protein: CASSLTQGTLEAFF.

CDR3 nucleotides: TGTGCCAGCAGCTTAGTTGTATCAGTCTTCTATGGCTACACCTTC. It yields the protein CASSLVVSVFYGYTF. This sequence joins TRBV7-2 and TRBJ1-2, with D unresolved. In germline, CDR1 is SGHTA, CDR2 FQGNSA. There are 15 residues in the CDR3. Between the trimmed V and J ends, which lost 1 base and 4 bases, there was a span of 13 bases.

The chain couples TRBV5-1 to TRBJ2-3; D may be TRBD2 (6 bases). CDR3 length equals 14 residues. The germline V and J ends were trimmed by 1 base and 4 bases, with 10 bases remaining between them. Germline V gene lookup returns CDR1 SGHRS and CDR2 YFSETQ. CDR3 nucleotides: TGCGCCAGCAGCTTGATGGGGGAGGCAGATACGCAGTATTTT. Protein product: CASSLMGEADTQYF.

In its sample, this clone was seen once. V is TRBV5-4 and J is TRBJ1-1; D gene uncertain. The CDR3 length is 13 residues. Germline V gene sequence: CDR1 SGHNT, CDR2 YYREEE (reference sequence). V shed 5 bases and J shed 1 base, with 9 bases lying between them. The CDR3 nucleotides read TGTGCCAGCAGTCGGGTTTCGAACACTGAAGCTTTCTTT. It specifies CASSRVSNTEAFF.

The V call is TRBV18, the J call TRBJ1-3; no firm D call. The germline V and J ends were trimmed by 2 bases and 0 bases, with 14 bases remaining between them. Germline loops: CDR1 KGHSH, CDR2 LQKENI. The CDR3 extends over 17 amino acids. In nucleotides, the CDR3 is TGTGCCAGCTCACCATACGGTTCCGGGGTCTCTGGAAACACCATATATTTT. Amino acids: CASSPYGSGVSGNTIYF.

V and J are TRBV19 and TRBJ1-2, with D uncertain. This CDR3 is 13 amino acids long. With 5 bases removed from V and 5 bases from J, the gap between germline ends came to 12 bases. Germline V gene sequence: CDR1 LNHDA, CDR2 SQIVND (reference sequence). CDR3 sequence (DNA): TGTGCCAGTAGTTTGACGGAGCTTTATGGCTACACCTTC. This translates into CASSLTELYGYTF.

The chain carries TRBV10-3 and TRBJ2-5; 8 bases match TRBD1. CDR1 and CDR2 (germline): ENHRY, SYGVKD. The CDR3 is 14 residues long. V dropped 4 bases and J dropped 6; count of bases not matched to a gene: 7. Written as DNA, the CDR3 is TGTGCCATCAGTGGAGGACAGGGAGAAAAGACCCAGTACTTC. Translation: CAISGGQGEKTQYF.

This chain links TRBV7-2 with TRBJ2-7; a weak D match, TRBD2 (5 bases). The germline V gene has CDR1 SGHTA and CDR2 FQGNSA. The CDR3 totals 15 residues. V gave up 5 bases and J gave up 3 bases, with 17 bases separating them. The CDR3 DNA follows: TGTGCCAGCAGCCCGCTCCGGGGTGAAGTCTACGAGCAGTACTTC. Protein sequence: CASSPLRGEVYEQYF.

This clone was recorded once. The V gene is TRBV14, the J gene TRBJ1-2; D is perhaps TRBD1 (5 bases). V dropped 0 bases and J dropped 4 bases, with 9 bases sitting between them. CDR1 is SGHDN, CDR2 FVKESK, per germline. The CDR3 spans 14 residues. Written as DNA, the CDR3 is TGTGCCAGCAGCCAAGACCGGGGGACCTATGGCTACACCTTC. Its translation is CASSQDRGTYGYTF.

The CDR3 reads CASTLTQFLQYGYTF. The CDR3 bases are TGTGCCAGCACCCTAACACAGTTCTTACAATATGGCTACACCTTC. The chain uses TRBV28 and TRBJ1-2; D not certain. Germline-derived CDR1 and CDR2 are MDHEN and SYDVKM. With 7 bases removed from V and 5 bases from J, the gap between germline ends came to 20 bases. This CDR3 is built from 15 residues.

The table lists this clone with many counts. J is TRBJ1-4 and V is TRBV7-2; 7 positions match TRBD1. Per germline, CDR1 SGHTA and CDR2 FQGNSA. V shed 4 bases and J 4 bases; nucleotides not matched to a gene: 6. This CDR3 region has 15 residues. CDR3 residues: CASSYAGGNNEKLFF. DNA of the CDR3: TGTGCCAGCAGCTACGCAGGGGGAAATAATGAAAAACTGTTTTTT.

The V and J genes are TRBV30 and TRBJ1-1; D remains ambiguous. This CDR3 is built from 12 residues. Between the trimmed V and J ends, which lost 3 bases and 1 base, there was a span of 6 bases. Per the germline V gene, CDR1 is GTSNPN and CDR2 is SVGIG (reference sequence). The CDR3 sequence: CAWRKRNTEAFF. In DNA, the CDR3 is TGTGCCTGGAGAAAGAGGAACACTGAAGCTTTCTTT.

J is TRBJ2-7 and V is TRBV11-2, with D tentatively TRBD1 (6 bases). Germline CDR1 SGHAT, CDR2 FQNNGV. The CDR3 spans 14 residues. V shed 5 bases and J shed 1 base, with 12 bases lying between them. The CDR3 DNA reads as TGTGCCAGCAGCCCCGCCGGACAGTCCTACGAGCAGTACTTC. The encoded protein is CASSPAGQSYEQYF.

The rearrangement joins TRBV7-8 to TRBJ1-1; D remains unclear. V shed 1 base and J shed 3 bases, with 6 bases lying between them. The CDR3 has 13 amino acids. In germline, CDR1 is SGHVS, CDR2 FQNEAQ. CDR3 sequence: CASSLDSYTEAFF. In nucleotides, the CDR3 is TGTGCCAGCAGCTTAGACTCGTACACTGAAGCTTTCTTT.

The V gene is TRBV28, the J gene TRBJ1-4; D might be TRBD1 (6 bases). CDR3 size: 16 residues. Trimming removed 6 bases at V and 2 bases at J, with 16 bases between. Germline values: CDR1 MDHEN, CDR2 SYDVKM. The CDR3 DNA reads TGTGCCAGCAGCCGCCCGGGACAAATCACTAATGAAAAACTGTTTTTT. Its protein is CASSRPGQITNEKLFF.

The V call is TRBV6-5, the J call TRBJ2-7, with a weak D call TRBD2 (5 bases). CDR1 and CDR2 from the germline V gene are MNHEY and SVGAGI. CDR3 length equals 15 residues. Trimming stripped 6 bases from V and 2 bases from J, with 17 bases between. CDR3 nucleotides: TGTGCCAGCAGAACTAGGACGATGGGAACCTACGAGCAGTACTTC. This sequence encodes CASRTRTMGTYEQYF.

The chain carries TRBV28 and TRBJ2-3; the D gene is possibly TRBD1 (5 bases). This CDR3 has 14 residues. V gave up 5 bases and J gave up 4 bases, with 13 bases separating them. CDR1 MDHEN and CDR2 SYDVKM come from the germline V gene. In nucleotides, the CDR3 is TGTGCCAGCAGTAGCCAGGGTTGGGCAGATACGCAGTATTTT. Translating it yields CASSSQGWADTQYF.

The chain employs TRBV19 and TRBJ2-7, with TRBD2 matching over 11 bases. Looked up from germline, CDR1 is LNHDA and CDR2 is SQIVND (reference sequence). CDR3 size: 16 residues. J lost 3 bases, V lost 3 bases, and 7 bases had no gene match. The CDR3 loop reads CASSMGGGLADYEQYF. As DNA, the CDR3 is TGTGCCAGTAGTATGGGTGGGGGACTAGCGGACTACGAGCAGTACTTC.

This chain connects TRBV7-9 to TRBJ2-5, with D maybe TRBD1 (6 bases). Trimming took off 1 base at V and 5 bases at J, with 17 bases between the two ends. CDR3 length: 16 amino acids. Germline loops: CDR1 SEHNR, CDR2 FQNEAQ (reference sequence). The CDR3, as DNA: TGTGCCAGCAGCTTAGGGGGAAACAGGGCCCGGGAGACCCAGTACTTC. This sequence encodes CASSLGGNRARETQYF. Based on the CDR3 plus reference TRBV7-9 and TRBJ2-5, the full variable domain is DTGVSQNPRHKITKRGQNVTFRCDPISEHNRLYWYRQTLGQGPEFLTYFQNEAQLEKSRLLSDRFSAERPKGSFSTLEIQRTEQGDSAMYLCASSLGGNRARETQYFGPGTRLLVL.

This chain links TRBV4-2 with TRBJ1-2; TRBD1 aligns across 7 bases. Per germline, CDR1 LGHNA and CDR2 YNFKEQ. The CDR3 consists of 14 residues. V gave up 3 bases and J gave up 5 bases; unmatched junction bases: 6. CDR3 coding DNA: TGTGCCAGCAGCCAGGGACAGACCATTTATGGCTACACCTTC. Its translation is CASSQGQTIYGYTF.